The 3 T cell receptor beta chains given below trace back to one sample, sequenced in a study of T cell repertoires in cytomegalovirus infection. Antigens of these TCRs are unknown. TCRdb redid the calling of the reads with MiXCR, one entry per CDR3 protein. Of a few hundred thousand distinct CDR3 sequences listed, almost 40% are singletons. This material consisted of cultured PBMCs, taken from culture after CMV antigen stimulation. These receptor sequences come from a human donor in good health (CMV status not recorded). Some clones in this sample may be carry-over from other donors' samples.

The chain links TRBV5-1 to TRBJ1-2; weak D call: TRBD1 (6 bases). CDR3 length: 13 amino acids. The V and J ends lost 4 bases and 4 bases respectively, with 11 bases between them. CDR1 SGHRS and CDR2 YFSETQ come from the germline V gene. The CDR3 is CASSPARGYGYTF. CDR3 nucleotides: TGCGCCAGCAGCCCCGCCAGGGGCTATGGCTACACCTTC. Based on the CDR3 plus reference TRBV5-1 and TRBJ1-2, the full variable domain is KAGVTQTPRYLIKTRGQQVTLSCSPISGHRSVSWYQQTPGQGLQFLFEYFSETQRNKGNFPGRFSGRQFSNSRSEMNVSTLELGDSALYLCASSPARGYGYTFGSGTRLTVV.

This chain uses TRBV6-6 with TRBJ1-1; D is perhaps TRBD1 (5 bases). There are 12 residues in the CDR3. CDR1 is MNHNY and CDR2 is SVGAGI in the germline V gene (reference sequence). The germline V and J ends were trimmed by 7 bases and 6 bases, with 12 bases remaining between them. The CDR3 sequence is CASTDSHSEAFF. As DNA, the CDR3 is TGTGCCAGCACCGACAGCCATTCTGAAGCTTTCTTT.

Many counts were recorded for this clonotype. V usage is TRBV7-2 and J usage is TRBJ2-7; TRBD2 matches at 11 bases. In germline, CDR1 is SGHTA, CDR2 FQGNSA. The V and J ends lost 1 base and 1 base, in that order; junction bases with no gene match: 0. The CDR3 runs 15 residues. CDR3 sequence: CASSLGLAGSYEQYF. In nucleotides, the CDR3 is TGTGCCAGCAGCTTAGGACTAGCGGGGTCCTACGAGCAGTACTTC.